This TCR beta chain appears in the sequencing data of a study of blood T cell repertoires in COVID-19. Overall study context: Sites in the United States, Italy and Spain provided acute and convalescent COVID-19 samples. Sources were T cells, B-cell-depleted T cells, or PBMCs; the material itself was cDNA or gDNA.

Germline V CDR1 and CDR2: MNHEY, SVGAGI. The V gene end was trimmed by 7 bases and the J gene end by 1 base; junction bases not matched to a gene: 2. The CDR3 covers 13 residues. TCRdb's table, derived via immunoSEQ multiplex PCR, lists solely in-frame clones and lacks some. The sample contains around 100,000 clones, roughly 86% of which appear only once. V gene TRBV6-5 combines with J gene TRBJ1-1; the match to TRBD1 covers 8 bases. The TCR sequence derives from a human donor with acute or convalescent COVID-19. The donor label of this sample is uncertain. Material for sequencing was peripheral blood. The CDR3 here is CASTDRANTEAFF. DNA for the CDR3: TGTGCCAGCACGGACAGGGCGAACACTGAAGCTTTCTTT.